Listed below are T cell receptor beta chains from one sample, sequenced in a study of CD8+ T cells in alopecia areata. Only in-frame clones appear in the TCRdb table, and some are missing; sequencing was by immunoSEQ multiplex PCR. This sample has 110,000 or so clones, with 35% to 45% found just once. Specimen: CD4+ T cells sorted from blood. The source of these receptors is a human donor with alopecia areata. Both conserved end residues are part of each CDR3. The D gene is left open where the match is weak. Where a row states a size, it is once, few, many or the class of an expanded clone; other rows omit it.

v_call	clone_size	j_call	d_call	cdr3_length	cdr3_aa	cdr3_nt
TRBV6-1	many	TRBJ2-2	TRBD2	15	CASRTSGTVLGELFF	TGTGCCAGCAGGACTAGCGGGACGGTACTCGGGGAGCTGTTTTTT
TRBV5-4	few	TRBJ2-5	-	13	CASSLVHQETQYF	TGTGCCAGCAGCTTGGTCCACCAAGAGACCCAGTACTTC
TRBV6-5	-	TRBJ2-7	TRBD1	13	CASRGTATYEQYF	TGTGCCAGTCGAGGGACAGCTACCTACGAGCAGTACTTC
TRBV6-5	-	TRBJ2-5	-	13	CASSYTRTETQYF	TGTGCCAGCAGTTACACACGGACAGAGACCCAGTACTTC
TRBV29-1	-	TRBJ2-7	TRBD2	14	CSVAGTSGLYEQYF	TGCAGCGTTGCTGGGACTAGCGGGTTATACGAGCAGTACTTC
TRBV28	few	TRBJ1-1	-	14	CASSPAGRVTEAFF	TGTGCCAGCAGTCCCGCAGGCAGAGTCACTGAAGCTTTCTTT
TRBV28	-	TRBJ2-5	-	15	CASKSAGVLQETQYF	TGTGCCAGCAAATCGGCAGGAGTTCTTCAAGAGACCCAGTACTTC
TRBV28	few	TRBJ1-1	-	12	CASSLVQAGAFF	TGTGCCAGCAGTTTAGTACAGGCCGGAGCTTTCTTT
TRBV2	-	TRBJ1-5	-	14	CASKGGGVLQPQHF	TGTGCCAGCAAAGGAGGGGGGGTGCTCCAGCCCCAGCATTTT
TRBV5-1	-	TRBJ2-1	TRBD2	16	CASSLLAADTYNEQFF	TGCGCCAGCAGCCTTCTAGCGGCTGATACCTACAATGAGCAGTTCTTC
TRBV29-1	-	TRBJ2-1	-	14	CSVEAGENNNEQFF	TGCAGCGTTGAAGCGGGAGAGAACAACAATGAGCAGTTCTTC
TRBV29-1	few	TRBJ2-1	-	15	CSAKQQGNSYNEQFF	TGCAGCGCAAAACAACAGGGTAACTCCTACAATGAGCAGTTCTTC
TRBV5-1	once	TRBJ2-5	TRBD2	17	CASSLGTTGTSEETQYF	TGCGCCAGCAGCTTGGGAACTACCGGGACTAGCGAAGAGACCCAGTACTTC
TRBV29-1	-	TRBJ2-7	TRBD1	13	CSVERDRGYEQYF	TGCAGCGTTGAAAGGGACAGGGGCTACGAGCAGTACTTC
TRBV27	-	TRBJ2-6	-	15	CASSFHGAGANVLTF	TGTGCCAGCAGTTTCCACGGCGCTGGGGCCAACGTCCTGACTTTC
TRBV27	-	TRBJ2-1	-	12	CASSSGFSEQFF	TGTGCCAGCAGCTCGGGTTTTAGTGAGCAGTTCTTC
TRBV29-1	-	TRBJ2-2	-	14	CSVGQGINTGELFF	TGCAGCGTTGGGCAGGGGATAAACACCGGGGAGCTGTTTTTT
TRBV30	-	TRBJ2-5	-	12	CAWSPNGETQYF	TGTGCCTGGAGCCCTAACGGGGAGACCCAGTACTTC
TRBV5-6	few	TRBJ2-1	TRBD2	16	CASSLAGGPPGGEQFF	TGTGCCAGCAGCTTGGCGGGAGGGCCTCCGGGTGGAGAGCAGTTCTTC
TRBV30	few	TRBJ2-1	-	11	CAWSLVDEQFF	TGTGCCTGGAGTTTAGTCGATGAGCAGTTCTTC
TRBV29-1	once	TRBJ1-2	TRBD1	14	CSADRDRGNYGYTF	TGCAGCGCCGACCGGGACAGGGGGAACTATGGCTACACCTTC
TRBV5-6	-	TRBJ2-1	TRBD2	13	CASSQARAGVQFF	TGTGCCAGCAGCCAGGCAAGGGCGGGAGTGCAGTTCTTC
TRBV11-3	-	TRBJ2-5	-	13	CASSRNAPETQYF	TGTGCCAGCAGCAGAAACGCCCCAGAGACCCAGTACTTC
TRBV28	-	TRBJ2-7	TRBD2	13	CASVSSGIYEQYF	TGTGCCAGCGTGAGTAGCGGGATTTACGAGCAGTACTTC
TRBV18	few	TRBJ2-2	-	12	CASSPNTGELFF	TGTGCCAGCTCTCCGAACACCGGGGAGCTGTTTTTT
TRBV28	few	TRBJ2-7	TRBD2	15	CASSAPGLAYYEQYF	TGTGCCAGCAGCGCACCGGGACTAGCTTACTACGAGCAGTACTTC
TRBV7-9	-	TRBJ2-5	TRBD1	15	CASSRAGTGEETQYF	TGTGCCAGCAGCAGAGCCGGGACAGGAGAAGAGACCCAGTACTTC
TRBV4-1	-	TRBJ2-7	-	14	CASSQDLARAEQYF	TGCGCCAGCAGCCAAGATCTCGCCAGGGCCGAGCAGTACTTC
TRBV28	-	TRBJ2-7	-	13	CASSQQVPYEQYF	TGTGCCAGCAGTCAACAGGTACCCTACGAGCAGTACTTC
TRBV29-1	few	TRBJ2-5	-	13	CSVGEVREETQYF	TGCAGCGTTGGAGAGGTCAGGGAAGAGACCCAGTACTTC
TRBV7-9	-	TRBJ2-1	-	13	CASSGPSYNEQFF	TGTGCCAGCAGTGGACCTTCCTACAATGAGCAGTTCTTC
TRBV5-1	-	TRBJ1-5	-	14	CASSLEGSNQPQHF	TGCGCCAGCAGCTTGGAAGGCTCCAATCAGCCCCAGCATTTT
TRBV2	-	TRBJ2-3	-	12	CASTSLSDTQYF	TGTGCCAGCACGTCGCTCTCAGATACGCAGTATTTT
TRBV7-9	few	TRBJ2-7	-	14	CASSLDDRLYEQYF	TGTGCCAGCAGCTTGGACGACAGGCTCTACGAGCAGTACTTC
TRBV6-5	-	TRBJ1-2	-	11	CASSPGGGYTF	TGTGCCAGCAGTCCTGGCGGGGGCTACACCTTC
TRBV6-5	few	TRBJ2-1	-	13	CATRADSYNEQFF	TGTGCCACCCGGGCGGACAGCTACAATGAGCAGTTCTTC
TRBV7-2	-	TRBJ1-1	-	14	CASSLDRANTEAFF	TGTGCCAGCAGCTTAGACAGGGCCAACACTGAAGCTTTCTTT
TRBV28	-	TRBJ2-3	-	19	CASSFLGHGSIRTPDTQYF	TGTGCCAGCAGTTTTTTGGGACACGGAAGTATAAGGACGCCAGATACGCAGTATTTT
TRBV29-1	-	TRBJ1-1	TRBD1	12	CSALRTGPEAFF	TGCAGCGCCCTTAGGACAGGCCCTGAAGCTTTCTTT
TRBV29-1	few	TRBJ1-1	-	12	CSVPLWNTEAFF	TGCAGCGTTCCCCTGTGGAACACTGAAGCTTTCTTT
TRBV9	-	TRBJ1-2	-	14	CASSPGTSNYGYTF	TGTGCCAGCAGCCCAGGGACGTCTAACTATGGCTACACCTTC
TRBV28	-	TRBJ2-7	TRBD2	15	CASSFASGRIYEQYF	TGTGCCAGCAGTTTCGCTAGCGGGAGGATCTACGAGCAGTACTTC
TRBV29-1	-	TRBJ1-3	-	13	CSVERPPGNTIYF	TGCAGCGTTGAAAGACCCCCCGGAAACACCATATATTTT
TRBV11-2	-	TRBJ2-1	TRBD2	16	CASSDPGTSGYNEQFF	TGTGCCAGCAGCGACCCCGGGACTAGCGGTTACAATGAGCAGTTCTTC
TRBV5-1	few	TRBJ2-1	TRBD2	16	CASSLGGTSGSPEQFF	TGCGCCAGCAGCTTAGGGGGAACTAGCGGGAGTCCTGAACAGTTCTTC
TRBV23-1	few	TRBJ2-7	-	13	CASSHRNDYEQYF	TGCGCCAGCAGTCATAGGAATGATTACGAGCAGTACTTC
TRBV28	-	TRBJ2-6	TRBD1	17	CASSPTGQGSGANVLTF	TGTGCCAGCAGTCCCACGGGACAGGGGTCTGGGGCCAACGTCCTGACTTTC
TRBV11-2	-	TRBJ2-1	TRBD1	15	CASSPRQGIYNEQFF	TGTGCCAGCAGCCCCCGACAGGGGATTTACAATGAGCAGTTCTTC
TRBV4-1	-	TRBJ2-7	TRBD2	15	CASSQAGTRGYEQYF	TGCGCCAGCAGCCAAGCCGGGACTAGAGGCTACGAGCAGTACTTC
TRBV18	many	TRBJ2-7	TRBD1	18	CASSPFPGQGPSSYEQYF	TGTGCCAGCTCACCCTTCCCGGGACAGGGCCCTAGCTCCTACGAGCAGTACTTC
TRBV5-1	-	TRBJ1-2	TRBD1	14	CASSLGDSNYGYTF	TGCGCCAGCAGCTTGGGGGACAGTAACTATGGCTACACCTTC
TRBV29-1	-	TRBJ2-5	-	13	CSVPGSGQETQYF	TGCAGCGTCCCCGGCAGTGGCCAAGAGACCCAGTACTTC
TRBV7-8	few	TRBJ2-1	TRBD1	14	CASSLVKGANEQFF	TGTGCCAGCAGCTTAGTAAAGGGGGCCAATGAGCAGTTCTTC
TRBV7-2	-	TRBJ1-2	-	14	CASSLDAVNYGYTF	TGTGCCAGCAGCTTAGATGCAGTTAACTATGGCTACACCTTC